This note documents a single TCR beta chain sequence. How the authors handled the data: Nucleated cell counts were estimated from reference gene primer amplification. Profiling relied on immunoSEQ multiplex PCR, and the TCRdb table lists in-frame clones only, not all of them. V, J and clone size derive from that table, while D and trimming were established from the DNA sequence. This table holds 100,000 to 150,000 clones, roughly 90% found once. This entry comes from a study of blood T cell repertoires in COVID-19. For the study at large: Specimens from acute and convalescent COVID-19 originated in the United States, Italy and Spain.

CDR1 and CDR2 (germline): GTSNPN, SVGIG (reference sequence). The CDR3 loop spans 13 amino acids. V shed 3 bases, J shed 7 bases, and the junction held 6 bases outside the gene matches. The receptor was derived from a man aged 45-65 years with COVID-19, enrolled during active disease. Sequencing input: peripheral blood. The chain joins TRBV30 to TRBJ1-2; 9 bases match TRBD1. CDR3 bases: TGTGCCTGGAGCCCACAGGGGGCGTCTGGCTACACCTTC. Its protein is CAWSPQGASGYTF.